This TCR beta chain stems from a study of blood T cell repertoires in COVID-19. This clone was seen a single time. In the authors' workflow: For nucleated cells, counts were estimated from reference gene primer amplification. The protocol was immunoSEQ multiplex PCR, while the TCRdb copy is restricted to in-frame clones and leaves out a portion. For V, J and clone size, that table is used; D and trimming come from the DNA. The profile shows 270,000 or so clones, about nine tenths of them singletons. The CDR3 runs 15 residues. Germline CDR1 is SEHNR and CDR2 is FQNEAQ (reference sequence). Trimming removed 8 bases at V and 2 bases at J, with 18 bases between.

Specimen: peripheral blood. The receptor was derived from a man aged 40-49 years with active or convalescent COVID-19. This chain links TRBV7-9 with TRBJ1-2; unclear D gene. The CDR3: CASLQARGGNYGYTF. As DNA, the CDR3 is TGTGCCAGCCTCCAAGCCCGAGGCGGAAACTATGGCTACACCTTC.